Listed below are T cell receptor beta chains from one sample, sequenced in a study of cytomegalovirus exposure and HLA in healthy donors. Assay used: immunoSEQ multiplex PCR; TCRdb lists only in-frame clones, some missing. The data hold some 110,000 clones, with more than 60% observed a single time. The sample taken for sequencing was PBMCs. The receptors were gathered from a woman in her thirties or forties in good health and CMV-seropositive. Each CDR3 is given with its conserved first and last residue. A D gene is named only where the DNA matches it firmly. Clone size is given for some rows only: seen once, a few or many times, or a class if the clone is expanded.

d_call j_call v_call clone_size cdr3_aa cdr3_nt
TRBD1 TRBJ1-1 TRBV28 NA CASISTGTGSTEAFF TGTGCCAGCATCTCTACCGGGACAGGGTCCACTGAAGCTTTCTTT
NA TRBJ1-1 TRBV4-3 NA CASSQQRSTEAFF TGCGCCAGCAGCCAACAGAGGAGCACTGAAGCTTTCTTT
TRBD2 TRBJ2-3 TRBV9 NA CASSAGLAGGTDTQYF TGTGCCAGCAGCGCCGGACTAGCGGGGGGAACAGATACGCAGTATTTT
NA TRBJ2-3 TRBV5-1 NA CASSFLSPPGDTQYF TGCGCCAGCAGCTTCCTTTCGCCCCCGGGAGATACGCAGTATTTT
NA TRBJ2-7 TRBV6-6 NA CASSYSGRVHLEQYF TGTGCCAGCAGTTACTCAGGCAGGGTCCATCTCGAGCAGTACTTC
NA TRBJ2-2 TRBV5-1 NA CASSLGPANTGELFF TGCGCCAGCAGCTTGGGCCCAGCGAACACCGGGGAGCTGTTTTTT
TRBD1 TRBJ1-1 TRBV6-4 NA CASSRQGSGTEAFF TGTGCCAGCAGCAGACAGGGGTCGGGCACTGAAGCTTTCTTT
TRBD1 TRBJ2-7 TRBV25-1 NA CASSELETGIYEQYF TGTGCCAGCAGTGAATTAGAGACAGGGATCTACGAGCAGTACTTC
TRBD2 TRBJ2-1 TRBV28 NA CASRSTSGRTSYNEQFF TGTGCCAGCAGGTCTACTAGCGGGAGAACCTCCTACAATGAGCAGTTCTTC
NA TRBJ1-4 TRBV9 few CASSVDPKGGEKLFF TGTGCCAGCAGCGTAGACCCTAAGGGGGGGGAAAAACTGTTTTTT
NA TRBJ2-1 TRBV7-2 NA CASATGGLINEQFF TGTGCCAGCGCAACGGGGGGCCTCATTAATGAGCAGTTCTTC
TRBD1 TRBJ1-1 TRBV7-2 NA CASSRGQALNTEAFF TGTGCCAGCAGTAGAGGACAGGCTCTGAACACTGAAGCTTTCTTT
TRBD1 TRBJ2-3 TRBV28 few CASSLEGGWTDTQYF TGTGCCAGCAGTTTAGAAGGGGGCTGGACAGATACGCAGTATTTT
TRBD1 TRBJ2-4 TRBV2 NA CASSDPYRGLAKNIQYF TGTGCCAGCAGTGATCCCTACAGGGGGTTGGCCAAAAACATTCAGTACTTC
NA TRBJ2-2 TRBV19 NA CASSISGAGTGELFF TGTGCCAGTAGTATTTCCGGGGCGGGGACCGGGGAGCTGTTTTTT
TRBD1 TRBJ2-5 TRBV27 NA CASSFGDRDQETQYF TGTGCCAGCAGTTTCGGGGACAGAGACCAAGAGACCCAGTACTTC
NA TRBJ1-6 TRBV6-5 NA CASSQQGTENSPLHF TGTGCCAGCAGTCAACAGGGTACGGAGAATTCACCCCTCCACTTT
TRBD1 TRBJ2-7 TRBV9 few CASTQGADSYEQYF TGTGCCAGCACCCAGGGGGCAGACTCTTACGAGCAGTACTTC
TRBD1 TRBJ1-2 TRBV5-1 NA CASSLDTTGGAYGYTF TGCGCCAGCAGCTTGGACACGACAGGGGGGGCCTATGGCTACACCTTC
TRBD1 TRBJ1-2 TRBV7-2 few CASSGRDSFIGGYTF TGTGCCAGCAGCGGACGGGACAGTTTCATAGGCGGCTACACCTTC
NA TRBJ1-1 TRBV6-5 once CASSYSRDTLNTEAFF TGTGCCAGCAGTTACTCGAGGGACACTTTGAACACTGAAGCTTTCTTT
TRBD2 TRBJ2-1 TRBV7-3 NA CASSLISGGASEQFF TGTGCCAGCAGCTTGATTAGCGGGGGGGCCTCTGAGCAGTTCTTC